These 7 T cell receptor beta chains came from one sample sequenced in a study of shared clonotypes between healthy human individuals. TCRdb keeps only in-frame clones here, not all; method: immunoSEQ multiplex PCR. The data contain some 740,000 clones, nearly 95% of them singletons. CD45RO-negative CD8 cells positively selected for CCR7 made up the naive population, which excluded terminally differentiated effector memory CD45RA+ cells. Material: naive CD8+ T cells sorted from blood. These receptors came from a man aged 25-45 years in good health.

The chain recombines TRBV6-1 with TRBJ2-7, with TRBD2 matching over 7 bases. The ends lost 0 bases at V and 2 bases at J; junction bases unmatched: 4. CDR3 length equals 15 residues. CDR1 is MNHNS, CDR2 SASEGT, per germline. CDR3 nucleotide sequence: TGTGCCAGCAGTGAAGCGCCGGGAGGAACCTACGAGCAGTACTTC. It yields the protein CASSEAPGGTYEQYF.

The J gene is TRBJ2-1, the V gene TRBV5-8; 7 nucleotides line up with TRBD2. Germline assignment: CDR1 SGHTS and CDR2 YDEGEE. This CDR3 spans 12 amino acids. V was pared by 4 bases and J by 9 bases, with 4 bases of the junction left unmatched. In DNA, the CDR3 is TGTGCCAGCAGCGGACTAGAGGCTGAGCAGTTCTTC. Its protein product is CASSGLEAEQFF.

DNA of the CDR3: TGCGCCAGCAGCCAAGAGACAGGGATAACCGGGGAGCTGTTTTTT. Its protein is CASSQETGITGELFF. V is TRBV4-3 and J is TRBJ2-2, with TRBD1 matching 7 bases. This CDR3 region has 15 residues. Germline values: CDR1 LGHNA, CDR2 YSLEER. Unmatched junction bases numbered 3, after V lost 0 bases and J lost 5 bases.

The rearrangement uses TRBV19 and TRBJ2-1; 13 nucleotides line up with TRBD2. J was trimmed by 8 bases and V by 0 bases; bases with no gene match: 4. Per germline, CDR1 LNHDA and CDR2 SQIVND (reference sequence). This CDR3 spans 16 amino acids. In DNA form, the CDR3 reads TGTGCCAGTAGTATAGAGGGACTAGCGGGAAGGGATGAGCAGTTCTTC. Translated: CASSIEGLAGRDEQFF.

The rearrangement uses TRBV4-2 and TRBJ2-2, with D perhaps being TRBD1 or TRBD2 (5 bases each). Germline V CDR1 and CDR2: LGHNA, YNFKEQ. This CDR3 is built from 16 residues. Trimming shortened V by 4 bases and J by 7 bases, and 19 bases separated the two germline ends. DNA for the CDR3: TGTGCCAGCAGCCCTAGTAGTGGGGGTCGGGGCGGGGAGCTGTTTTTT. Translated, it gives CASSPSSGGRGGELFF.

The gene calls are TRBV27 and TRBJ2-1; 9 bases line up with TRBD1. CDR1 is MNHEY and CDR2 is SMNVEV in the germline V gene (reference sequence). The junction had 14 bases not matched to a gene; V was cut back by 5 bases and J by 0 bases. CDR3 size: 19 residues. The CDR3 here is CASSLTSGTGITSYNEQFF. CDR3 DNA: TGTGCCAGCAGTCTGACCAGCGGGACAGGGATCACCTCCTACAATGAGCAGTTCTTC.

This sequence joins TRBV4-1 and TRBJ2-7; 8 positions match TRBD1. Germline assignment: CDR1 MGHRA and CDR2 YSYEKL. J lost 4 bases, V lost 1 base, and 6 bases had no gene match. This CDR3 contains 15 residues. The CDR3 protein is CASSQAAGTGYEQYF. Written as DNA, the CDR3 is TGCGCCAGCAGCCAAGCCGCCGGGACAGGATACGAGCAGTACTTC.